This T cell receptor beta chain originates from a study of Ad26.COV2.S vaccination and SARS-CoV-2 variants. Study as a whole: The trial was COV1001 and the donor's arm was Ad26.COV2.S. Overall study results and limits: In vaccinated individuals, spike-specific CD8+ and CD4+ T cell responses reportedly displayed substantial breadth. Similar non-spike TCR breadth was seen in vaccine and placebo recipients.

Generated by immunoSEQ multiplex PCR, the TCRdb table keeps only in-frame clones and is missing some. The sample gives 350,000 to 500,000 clones, around 91% of which show up once; approximately 4.3% is in the top ten. Turning to this clone: The antigen remains unidentified. The sample carries other DNA sequences with the same CDR3.

Trimming removed 6 bases from V and 2 bases from J, with 5 bases in between. Per the germline V gene, CDR1 is LNHDA and CDR2 is SQIVND (reference sequence). The CDR3 spans 12 residues. As to treatment: approximately 18 received Ad26.COV2.S at low or high dose, single or two shots; roughly five received placebo; per-sample allocation not given. Samples analyzed were those drawn on day 63 after the first vaccine or placebo injection. This clonotype was sampled from a person aged 18-60 years who received the Ad26.COV2.S COVID-19 vaccine or a placebo. Sequencing was performed on peripheral blood, taken in a trial of Ad26.COV2.S vaccine versus placebo. V usage is TRBV19 and J usage is TRBJ1-5; D may be TRBD1 (5 bases). This CDR3 is CASRTGNQPQHF. CDR3 sequence (DNA): TGTGCCAGTAGGACAGGCAATCAGCCCCAGCATTTT.